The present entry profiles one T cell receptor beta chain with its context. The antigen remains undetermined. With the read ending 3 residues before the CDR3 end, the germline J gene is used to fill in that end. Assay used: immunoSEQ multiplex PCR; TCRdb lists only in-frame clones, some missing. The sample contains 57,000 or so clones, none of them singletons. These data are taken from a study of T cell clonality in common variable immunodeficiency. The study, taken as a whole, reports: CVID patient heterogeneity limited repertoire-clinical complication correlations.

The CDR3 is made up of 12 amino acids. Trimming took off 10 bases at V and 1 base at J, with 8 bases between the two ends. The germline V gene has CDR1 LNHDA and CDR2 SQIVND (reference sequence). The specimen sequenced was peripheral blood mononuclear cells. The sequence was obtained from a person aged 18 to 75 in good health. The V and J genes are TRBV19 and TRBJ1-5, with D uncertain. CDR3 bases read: TGTGCCACAGGCCCGAGCAATCAGCCC. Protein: CATGPSNQP. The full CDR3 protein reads CATGPSNQPQHF.